A single sample gave rise to the 9 T cell receptor beta chains below, sequenced in a study of human T cells and chemical hapten exposure. A single record per CDR3 protein comes from TCRdb applying MiXCR to the 5' RACE reads. The sample includes over 70,000 distinct CDR3 sequences, 15% to 20% of them seen just once. Extraction yielded total RNA from whole blood (unfractionated). These receptors all come from a female donor in good health.

The chain's CDR3 is CASSLARGGSYNEQFF. CDR3 coding DNA: TGTGCCAGCAGCTTAGCCAGGGGAGGCTCCTACAATGAGCAGTTCTTC. J is TRBJ2-1 and V is TRBV7-9; D possibly uses TRBD1 or TRBD2 (6 bases each). Germline V gives CDR1 SEHNR, CDR2 FQNEAQ (reference sequence). The CDR3 is 16 residues long. Deletions cut 0 bases from V and 0 bases from J, with 9 bases between.

This clonotype was counted between two and nine times. The CDR3 sequence is CASSATGPTGELFF. The CDR3 bases are TGTGCCAGCAGTGCGACAGGGCCCACCGGGGAGCTGTTTTTT. V is TRBV12-3 or TRBV12-4 and J is TRBJ2-2; 7 bases fit TRBD1. The CDR3 contains 14 residues. Trimming at V came to 5 bases and at J to 4 bases, leaving 4 bases not matched to a gene.

The sample holds many counts of this clonotype. The genes are TRBV11-2 and TRBJ2-1; 9 nucleotides agree with TRBD2. Germline lookup yields CDR1 SGHAT and CDR2 FQNNGV. The CDR3 runs to 14 residues. Germline trimming cut 5 bases from V and 7 bases from J; bases unmatched to any gene: 6. The CDR3 region is CASSPTSGGNEQFF. In DNA form, the CDR3 reads TGTGCCAGCAGCCCGACTAGCGGAGGGAATGAGCAGTTCTTC. The complete variable domain, with remaining parts taken from reference TRBV11-2 and TRBJ2-1, reads EAGVAQSPRYKIIEKRQSVAFWCNPISGHATLYWYQQILGQGPKLLIQFQNNGVVDDSQLPKDRFSAERLKGVDSTLKIQPAKLEDSAVYLCASSPTSGGNEQFFGPGTRLTVL.

This clonotype has a handful of counts. V is TRBV20-1 and J is TRBJ1-2, with D possibly being TRBD1 (6 bases). CDR1 and CDR2 from the germline V gene are DFQATT and SNEGSKA (reference sequence). The CDR3 runs 19 residues. Between the trimmed V and J ends, which lost 0 bases and 0 bases, there was a span of 23 bases. CDR3 loop: CSARDHQVGRTAPNYGYTF. In DNA, the CDR3 is TGCAGTGCTAGAGATCATCAGGTTGGACGGACAGCTCCTAACTATGGCTACACCTTC.

The table lists this clonotype with a few counts. The chain recombines TRBV5-6 with TRBJ2-7; perhaps D is TRBD1 or TRBD2 (5 bases each). This CDR3 comprises 13 residues. Trimming took off 3 bases at V and 3 bases at J, with 10 bases between the two ends. The germline V gene encodes CDR1 SGHDT and CDR2 YYEEEE. In DNA, the CDR3 is TGTGCCAGCAGCTCCGGGACCCACTACGAGCAGTACTTC. Its protein is CASSSGTHYEQYF.

The chain carries TRBV4-2 and TRBJ2-7; 8 bases align to TRBD2. With 2 bases clipped from V and 2 bases from J, the junction kept 5 bases outside the gene matches. The CDR3 spans 15 residues. Germline CDR1 reads LGHNA; CDR2 reads YNFKEQ. The CDR3 bases are TGTGCCAGCAGCCAAAGAGGAGCGGGAGCCTACGAGCAGTACTTC. It specifies CASSQRGAGAYEQYF.

The V and J genes are TRBV5-6 and TRBJ1-1, with 9 bases aligning to TRBD1. The CDR3 sequence is 14 residues long. Germline assignment: CDR1 SGHDT and CDR2 YYEEEE. V dropped 1 base and J dropped 11; count of bases not matched to a gene: 9. CDR3 residues: CASSLPRTGDRAFF. DNA for the CDR3: TGTGCCAGCAGCTTGCCAAGGACAGGGGATAGGGCTTTCTTT.

The chain links TRBV20-1 to TRBJ2-1; 10 nucleotides match TRBD1. This CDR3 is 14 amino acids long. V shed 5 bases, J shed 4 bases, and the junction held 5 bases outside the gene matches. From germline, CDR1 is DFQATT and CDR2 SNEGSKA (reference sequence). This CDR3 reads CSAYSGQGYNEQFF. In DNA form, the CDR3 reads TGCAGTGCTTACTCGGGACAGGGGTACAATGAGCAGTTCTTC.

The chain combines TRBV7-2 with TRBJ2-4, with TRBD2 matching over 7 bases. The V gene end was trimmed by 4 bases and the J gene end by 9 bases; junction bases not matched to a gene: 6. The length of the CDR3 is 13 residues. CDR1 is SGHTA and CDR2 is FQGNSA in the germline V gene. CDR3 sequence: CASSSLWGGIQYF. The DNA for the CDR3 is TGTGCCAGCAGCTCCCTATGGGGGGGCATTCAGTACTTC. Looking up the rest from reference TRBV7-2 and TRBJ2-4 gives the full variable domain: GAGVSQSPSNKVTEKGKDVELRCDPISGHTALYWYRQSLGQGLEFLIYFQGNSAPDKSGLPSDRFSAERTGGSVSTLTIQRTQQEDSAVYLCASSSLWGGIQYFGAGTRLSVL.